These 9 T cell receptor beta chains came from one sample sequenced in a study of blood T cell repertoires in COVID-19. Using immunoSEQ multiplex PCR, the repertoire was profiled, and TCRdb retains in-frame clones only, with some absent. The sample has 170,000 or so clones; over 80% are singletons. Specimen: peripheral blood. Receptor source: a woman in her forties with COVID-19, enrolled during active disease.

The CDR3 here is CASSTTSGTAKETQYF. Here the CDR3 DNA reads TGTGCCAGTAGTACCACATCCGGGACAGCCAAAGAGACCCAGTACTTC. This rearrangement joins TRBV19 to TRBJ2-5; 7 bases agree with TRBD1. This CDR3 has 16 amino acids. V lost 4 bases, J lost 3 bases, and 11 bases stayed unmatched. Germline V gene sequence: CDR1 LNHDA, CDR2 SQIVND (reference sequence).

The chain carries TRBV19 and TRBJ2-1; 7 nucleotides align to TRBD1. With 4 bases clipped from V and 6 bases from J, the junction kept 9 bases outside the gene matches. The CDR3 sequence is 15 residues long. Germline loops: CDR1 LNHDA, CDR2 SQIVND (reference sequence). The CDR3 region is CASSRADRVGNEQFF. DNA of the CDR3: TGTGCCAGTAGTAGGGCTGACAGGGTTGGCAATGAGCAGTTCTTC.

Comment on this clone: This sample includes further DNA sequences coding for the same CDR3. The chain carries TRBV12-3 or TRBV12-4 and TRBJ1-1, with D possibly matching TRBD1 (6 bases). V was trimmed by 4 bases and J by 5 bases, leaving 11 bases between them. The CDR3 spans 13 residues. The CDR3 DNA follows: TGTGCCAGCAGTTCTACAGGGCGAACTGAAGCTTTCTTT. Translated, it gives CASSSTGRTEAFF.

This clone was picked up a small number of times. V and J are TRBV28 and TRBJ1-1, with D possibly matching TRBD1 (5 bases). The CDR3 spans 13 residues. Trimming removed 10 bases from V and 1 base from J, with 13 bases in between. Germline lookup yields CDR1 MDHEN and CDR2 SYDVKM. Here the CDR3 DNA reads TGTGCCACCCTTGACAGTGCGAACACTGAAGCTTTCTTT. It is translated as CATLDSANTEAFF.

Remarks on this clone: This specimen includes other DNA sequences encoding the same CDR3. This rearrangement joins TRBV6-6 to TRBJ1-2; tentatively, D is TRBD1 (5 bases). The CDR3 extends over 11 amino acids. The V gene lost 4 bases and the J gene lost 8 bases, with 8 bases spanning the gap. CDR1 is MNHNY and CDR2 is SVGAGI in the germline V gene (reference sequence). The CDR3 DNA reads TGTGCCAGCAGTTCAGGGTCGGGCTACACCTTC. It translates to CASSSGSGYTF.

This clone was detected ten times or more. The V gene is TRBV14, the J gene TRBJ1-6, with no clear D. There are 14 residues in the CDR3. Trimming shortened V by 1 base and J by 6 bases, and 7 bases separated the two germline ends. CDR1 is SGHDN, CDR2 FVKESK, per germline. In DNA form, the CDR3 reads TGTGCCAGCAGCCAAGGGTGGGCTAATTCACCCCTCCACTTT. Translation gives CASSQGWANSPLHF.

This clone is a singleton in its sample. The chain carries TRBV15 and TRBJ1-3; 8 bases align to TRBD1. The junction had 7 bases not matched to a gene; V was cut back by 3 bases and J by 3 bases. There are 16 residues in the CDR3. CDR1 is LNHNV, CDR2 YYDKDF, per germline (reference sequence). DNA of the CDR3: TGTGCCACCAGCAGTGGGATCGGGACAGGTGGAAACACCATATATTTT. Translating gives CATSSGIGTGGNTIYF. The variable domain in full, completed from reference TRBV15 and TRBJ1-3, reads DAMVIQNPRYQVTQFGKPVTLSCSQTLNHNVMYWYQQKSSQAPKLLFHYYDKDFNNEADTPDNFQSRRPNTSFCFLDIRSPGLGDTAMYLCATSSGIGTGGNTIYFGEGSWLTVV.

CDR3 in DNA: TGTGCCAGCAGCTTGGAGACAGGGATGAACACTGAAGCTTTCTTT. Its protein is CASSLETGMNTEAFF. The chain couples TRBV5-4 to TRBJ1-1; 7 bases are shared with TRBD1. The CDR3 is 15 amino acids. CDR1 is SGHNT and CDR2 is YYREEE in the germline V gene (reference sequence). V was clipped by 0 bases and J by 0 bases; unmatched bases: 2.

The V call is TRBV6-4, the J call TRBJ2-2; 10 bases match TRBD1. The CDR3 contains 16 residues. The V gene's germline CDR1 is MRHNA and CDR2 SNTAGT. The ends lost 3 bases at V and 6 bases at J; junction bases unmatched: 7. The CDR3 here is CASSDSPGQGSGELFF. In DNA form, the CDR3 reads TGTGCCAGCAGTGATTCTCCGGGACAGGGGTCCGGGGAGCTGTTTTTT.